Following are 11 T cell receptor beta chains from one sample sequenced in a study of blood T cell repertoires in COVID-19. Libraries were prepared by immunoSEQ multiplex PCR; TCRdb keeps only in-frame clonotypes and omits some of them. The sample gives fewer than 300,000 clones, around 89% of which show up once; about 9.3% is in the top ten. Sequencing used PBMCs or T cells enriched from blood (not recorded which). These receptors were collected from a man between 40 and 49 years old who had recovered from COVID-19.

This rearrangement joins TRBV7-9 to TRBJ1-2; D is undetermined. CDR1 is SEHNR and CDR2 is FQNEAQ in the germline V gene (reference sequence). The CDR3 is made up of 16 amino acids. The V end lost 4 bases, the J end lost 4 bases, and 19 bases lay between the germline ends. Written as DNA, the CDR3 is TGTGCCAGCAGCTCGTGGAGGGCTACGAGCGTCTATGGCTACACCTTC. It is translated as CASSSWRATSVYGYTF.

The chain recombines TRBV5-1 with TRBJ2-3; 11 nucleotides agree with TRBD2. Losses at the gene ends were 4 bases for V and 2 bases for J; bases not matched to a gene: 6. The CDR3 is made up of 16 amino acids. The germline CDR1 and CDR2 sequences are SGHRS and YFSETQ. The CDR3 region has the DNA TGCGCCAGCAGCCCCCCGACTAGCGGGGCCACAGATACGCAGTATTTT. It translates to CASSPPTSGATDTQYF.

The chain links TRBV11-3 to TRBJ2-7; 7 bases are shared with TRBD1. V shed 6 bases, J shed 5 bases, and the junction held 7 bases outside the gene matches. CDR3 length: 13 residues. Germline V lookup: CDR1 SGHNT, CDR2 YENEEA. The CDR3 is CASSDRVANEQYF. DNA for the CDR3: TGTGCCAGCAGTGACAGGGTCGCCAACGAGCAGTACTTC.

The V call is TRBV7-3, the J call TRBJ2-1; no firm D call. There are 15 residues in the CDR3. Per the germline V gene, CDR1 is SGHTA and CDR2 is FQGTGA. V lost 1 base, J lost 0 bases, and 7 bases lay in between. CDR3 coding DNA: TGTGCCAGCAGCTTAAGGTTGAGCTCCTACAATGAGCAGTTCTTC. The encoded protein is CASSLRLSSYNEQFF.

This chain connects TRBV7-9 to TRBJ1-2; TRBD1 matches at 8 bases. Germline-derived CDR1 and CDR2 are SEHNR and FQNEAQ (reference sequence). The CDR3 sequence is 15 residues long. V shed 7 bases, J shed 2 bases, and the junction held 9 bases outside the gene matches. The CDR3 DNA sequence: TGTGCCAGCAACGATTGGGACAGGCGGAACTATGGCTACACCTTC. Translation: CASNDWDRRNYGYTF. The full variable domain, in which reference TRBV7-9 and TRBJ1-2 provide the parts outside the CDR3, is DTGVSQNPRHKITKRGQNVTFRCDPISEHNRLYWYRQTLGQGPEFLTYFQNEAQLEKSRLLSDRFSAERPKGSFSTLEIQRTEQGDSAMYLCASNDWDRRNYGYTFGSGTRLTVV.

The rearrangement joins TRBV28 to TRBJ2-7, with a possible D match to TRBD1 (5 bases). The V gene lost 1 base and the J gene lost 5 bases, with 15 bases spanning the gap. This CDR3 spans 15 amino acids. The germline gives CDR1 MDHEN, CDR2 SYDVKM. CDR3 protein: CASSLSGYLINEQYF. Written as DNA, the CDR3 is TGTGCCAGCAGTTTATCAGGGTACCTCATTAACGAGCAGTACTTC.

The rearrangement uses TRBV7-9 and TRBJ1-2; D unresolved. Trimming pared 4 bases from V and 5 bases from J, leaving 17 bases between. Germline V lookup: CDR1 SEHNR, CDR2 FQNEAQ (reference sequence). The CDR3 runs to 15 residues. The CDR3 coding sequence is TGTGCCAGCAGCTCAAAGCAACCGGGTTTGTATGGCTACACCTTC. It codes for CASSSKQPGLYGYTF.

This chain links TRBV5-1 with TRBJ1-5; 8 bases agree with TRBD1. This CDR3 region has 17 residues. Germline lookup yields CDR1 SGHRS and CDR2 YFSETQ. V was clipped by 3 bases and J by 0 bases; unmatched bases: 8. CDR3 residues: CASSSRTGRYSNQPQHF. In DNA, the CDR3 is TGCGCCAGCAGCTCGCGGACAGGGAGATATAGCAATCAGCCCCAGCATTTT. Based on the CDR3 plus reference TRBV5-1 and TRBJ1-5, the full variable domain is KAGVTQTPRYLIKTRGQQVTLSCSPISGHRSVSWYQQTPGQGLQFLFEYFSETQRNKGNFPGRFSGRQFSNSRSEMNVSTLELGDSALYLCASSSRTGRYSNQPQHFGDGTRLSIL.

The chain links TRBV7-9 to TRBJ2-2; 8 nucleotides align to TRBD1. The CDR3 is 15 amino acids. The germline gives CDR1 SEHNR, CDR2 FQNEAQ (reference sequence). With 5 bases clipped from V and 5 bases from J, the junction kept 7 bases outside the gene matches. The CDR3 loop reads CASSLLDRVTGELFF. The CDR3 nucleotides read TGTGCCAGCAGCCTGCTGGACAGGGTTACCGGGGAGCTGTTTTTT.

This chain joins TRBV5-5 and TRBJ2-1; 8 bases are shared with TRBD2. Germline V gene sequence: CDR1 SGHKS, CDR2 YYEKEE (reference sequence). The V gene end was trimmed by 7 bases and the J gene end by 8 bases; junction bases not matched to a gene: 11. The CDR3 consists of 14 residues. The CDR3 coding sequence is TGTGCCAGCTTAGTGGGAGCGGGAGACGATGAGCAGTTCTTC. This encodes CASLVGAGDDEQFF.

The chain employs TRBV29-1 and TRBJ1-1; weak D call: TRBD1 (6 bases). V lost 2 bases and J lost 4, with 17 bases in between. The CDR3 consists of 15 residues. CDR1 is SQVTM and CDR2 is ANQGSEA in the germline V gene. CDR3 protein: CSVERRGRWGTEAFF. The DNA for the CDR3 is TGCAGCGTTGAAAGGCGGGGGCGCTGGGGCACTGAAGCTTTCTTT.